This T cell receptor beta chain emerged from a study of T cell changes during pregnancy in multiple sclerosis. Trimming pared 3 bases from V and 2 bases from J, leaving 8 bases between. The CDR3 covers 14 residues. Germline V gene data show CDR1 as MNHEY and CDR2 as SMNVEV (reference sequence). TCRdb keeps only in-frame clones here, not all; method: immunoSEQ multiplex PCR. The sample records around 56,000 clones, around 94% being singletons. This TCR was sampled from a female donor with multiple sclerosis, enrolled in a pregnancy study. The material sequenced was CD8+ T cells from peripheral blood mononuclear cells, taken after pregnancy. V and J are TRBV27 and TRBJ2-1; no reliable D call. CDR3: CASSFSAPYNEQFF. CDR3 DNA: TGTGCCAGCAGTTTCAGTGCTCCCTACAATGAGCAGTTCTTC.